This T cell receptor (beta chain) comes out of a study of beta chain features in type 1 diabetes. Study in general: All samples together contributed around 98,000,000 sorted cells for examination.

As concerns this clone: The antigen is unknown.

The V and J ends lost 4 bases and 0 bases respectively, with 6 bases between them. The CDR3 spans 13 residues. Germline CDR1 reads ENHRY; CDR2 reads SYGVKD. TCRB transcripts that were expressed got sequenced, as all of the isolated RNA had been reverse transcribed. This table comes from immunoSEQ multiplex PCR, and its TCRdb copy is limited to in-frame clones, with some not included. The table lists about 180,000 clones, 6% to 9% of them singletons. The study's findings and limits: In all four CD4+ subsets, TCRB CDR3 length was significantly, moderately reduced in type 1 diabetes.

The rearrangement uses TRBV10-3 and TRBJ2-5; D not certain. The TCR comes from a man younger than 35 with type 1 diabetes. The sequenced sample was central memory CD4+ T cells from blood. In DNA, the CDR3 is TGTGCCATCAGTGCACAGAACCAAGAGACCCAGTACTTC. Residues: CAISAQNQETQYF.